Shown below are 2 T cell receptor beta chains from a single sample sequenced in a study of blood T cells in healthy people across ages. PCR was performed a second time for roughly 7 to 12 cycles using a sample-barcoded 5' primer and a J-beta primer mix. Each CDR3 protein is one row after TCRdb ran MiXCR on the 5' RACE reads. The sample shows about 830,000 distinct CDR3 sequences, approximately 67% of them seen only once. The sequenced sample was blood. These receptors were collected from a man aged 25-40 years in good health.

The table lists this clonotype with a few counts. V gene TRBV4-1 combines with J gene TRBJ2-1; 11 bases are a match to TRBD2. The CDR3 has 18 amino acids. The germline CDR1 and CDR2 sequences are MGHRA and YSYEKL. The J segment lost 5 bases and the V segment lost 5 bases, leaving 14 bases of the junction unmatched. In DNA form, the CDR3 reads TGCGCCAGCAGCATCATCTTCGGACTAGCGGGCGATCACAATGAGCAGTTCTTC. It yields the protein CASSIIFGLAGDHNEQFF.

This clonotype was seen a few times. The chain carries TRBV9 and TRBJ1-2; tentatively, D is TRBD1 (5 bases). Trimming pared 4 bases from V and 5 bases from J, leaving 18 bases between. This CDR3 has 15 residues. Germline CDR1 is SGDLS and CDR2 is YYNGEE. The CDR3 here is CASSPGGGPLYGYTF. CDR3 coding DNA: TGTGCCAGCAGCCCCGGTGGGGGTCCCCTATATGGCTACACCTTC.